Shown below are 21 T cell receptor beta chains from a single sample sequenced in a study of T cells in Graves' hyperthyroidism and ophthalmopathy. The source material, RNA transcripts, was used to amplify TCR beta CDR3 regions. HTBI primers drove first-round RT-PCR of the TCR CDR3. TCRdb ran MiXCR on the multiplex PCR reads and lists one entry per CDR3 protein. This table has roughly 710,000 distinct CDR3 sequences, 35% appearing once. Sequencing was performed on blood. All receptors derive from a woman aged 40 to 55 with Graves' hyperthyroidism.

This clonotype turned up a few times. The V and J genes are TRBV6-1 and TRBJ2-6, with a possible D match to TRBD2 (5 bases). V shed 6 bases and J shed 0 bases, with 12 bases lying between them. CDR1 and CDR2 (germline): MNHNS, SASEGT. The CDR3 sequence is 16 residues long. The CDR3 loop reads CASSVFAGSGANVLTF. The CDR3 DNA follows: TGTGCCAGCAGCGTATTTGCGGGCTCTGGGGCCAACGTCCTGACTTTC.

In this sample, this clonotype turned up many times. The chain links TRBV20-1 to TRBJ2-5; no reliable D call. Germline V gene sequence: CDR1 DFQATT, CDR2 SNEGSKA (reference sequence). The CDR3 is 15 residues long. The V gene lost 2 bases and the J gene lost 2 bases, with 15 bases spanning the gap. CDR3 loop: CSARSPQRSQETQYF. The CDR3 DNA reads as TGCAGTGCTAGATCCCCTCAGCGCTCGCAAGAGACCCAGTACTTC.

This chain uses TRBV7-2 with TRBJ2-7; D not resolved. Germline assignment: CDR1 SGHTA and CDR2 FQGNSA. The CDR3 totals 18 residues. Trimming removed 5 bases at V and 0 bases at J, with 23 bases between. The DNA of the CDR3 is TGTGCCAGCAGCGAGAACACCCTTTACTCGATAAGCTCCTACGAGCAGTACTTC. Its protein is CASSENTLYSISSYEQYF.

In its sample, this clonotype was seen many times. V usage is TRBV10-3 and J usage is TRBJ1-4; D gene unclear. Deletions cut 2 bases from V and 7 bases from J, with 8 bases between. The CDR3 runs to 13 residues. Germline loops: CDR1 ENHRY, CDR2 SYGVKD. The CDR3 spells CAISEVAGEKLFF. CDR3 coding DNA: TGTGCCATCAGTGAGGTGGCGGGTGAAAAACTGTTTTTT.

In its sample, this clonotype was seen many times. The CDR3 DNA reads TGTGCCAGCAGCTTATCGGACACCATATATTTT. This codes for CASSLSDTIYF. The rearrangement joins TRBV7-9 to TRBJ1-3; D not certain. Trimming took off 2 bases at V and 8 bases at J, with 4 bases between the two ends. Looked up from germline, CDR1 is SEHNR and CDR2 is FQNEAQ (reference sequence). This CDR3 region has 11 residues.

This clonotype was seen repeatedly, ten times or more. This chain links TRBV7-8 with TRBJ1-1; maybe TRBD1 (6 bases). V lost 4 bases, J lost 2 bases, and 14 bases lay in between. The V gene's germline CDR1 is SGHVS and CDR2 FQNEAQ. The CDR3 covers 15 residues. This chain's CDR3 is CASSSTDSSNTEAFF. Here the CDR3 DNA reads TGTGCCAGCAGCTCGACGGACAGCTCAAACACTGAAGCTTTCTTT.

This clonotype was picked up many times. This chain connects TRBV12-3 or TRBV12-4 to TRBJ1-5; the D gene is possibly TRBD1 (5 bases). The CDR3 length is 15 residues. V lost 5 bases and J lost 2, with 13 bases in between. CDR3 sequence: CASSLLVGGNQPQHF. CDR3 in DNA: TGTGCCAGCAGTCTCCTCGTGGGGGGCAATCAGCCCCAGCATTTT.

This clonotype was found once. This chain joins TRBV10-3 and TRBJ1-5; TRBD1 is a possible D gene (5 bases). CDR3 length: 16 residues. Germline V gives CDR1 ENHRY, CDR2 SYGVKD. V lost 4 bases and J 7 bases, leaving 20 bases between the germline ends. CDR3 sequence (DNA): TGTGCCATCAGTGGATCGACTCGTGGGGGAGGGCAGCCCCAGCATTTT. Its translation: CAISGSTRGGGQPQHF.

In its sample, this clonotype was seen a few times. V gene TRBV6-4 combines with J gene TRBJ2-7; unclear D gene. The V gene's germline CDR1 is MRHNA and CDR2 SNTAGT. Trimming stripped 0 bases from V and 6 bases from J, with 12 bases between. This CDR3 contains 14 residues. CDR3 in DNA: TGTGCCAGCAGTGACTCCGCCTTTCTGGGCGAGCAGTACTTC. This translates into CASSDSAFLGEQYF.

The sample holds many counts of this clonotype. The chain's CDR3 is CASSPREETQYF. The CDR3 region has the DNA TGTGCCAGCAGCCCCCGAGAAGAGACCCAGTACTTC. The V gene is TRBV14, the J gene TRBJ2-5; D is uncertain. CDR3 size: 12 residues. Germline loops: CDR1 SGHDN, CDR2 FVKESK. The germline V and J ends were trimmed by 4 bases and 3 bases, with 6 bases remaining between them.

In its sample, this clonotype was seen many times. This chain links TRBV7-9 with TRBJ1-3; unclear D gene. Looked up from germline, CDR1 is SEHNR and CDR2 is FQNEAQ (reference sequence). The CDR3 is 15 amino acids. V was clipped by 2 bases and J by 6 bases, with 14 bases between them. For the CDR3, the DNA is TGTGCCAGCAGCTTACTCGCCTTGGCAGTAAACACCATATATTTT. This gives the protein CASSLLALAVNTIYF.

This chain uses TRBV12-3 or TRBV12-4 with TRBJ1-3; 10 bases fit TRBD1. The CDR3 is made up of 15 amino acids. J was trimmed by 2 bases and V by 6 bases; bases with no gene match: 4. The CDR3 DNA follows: TGTGCCAGCAGGCCCGGGACAGGGGCTGGAAACACCATATATTTT. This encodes CASRPGTGAGNTIYF.

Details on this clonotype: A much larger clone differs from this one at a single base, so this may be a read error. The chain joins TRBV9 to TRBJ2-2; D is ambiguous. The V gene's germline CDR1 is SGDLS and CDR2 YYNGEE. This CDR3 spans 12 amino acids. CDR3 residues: CAGSPRSGELFF. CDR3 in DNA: TGTGCCGGCAGCCCACGCTCCGGGGAGCTGTTTTTT.

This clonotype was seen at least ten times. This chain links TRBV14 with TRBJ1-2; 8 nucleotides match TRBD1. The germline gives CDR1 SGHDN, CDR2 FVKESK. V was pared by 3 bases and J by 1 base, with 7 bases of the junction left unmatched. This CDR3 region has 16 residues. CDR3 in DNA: TGTGCCAGCAGCCACATACGGACAGGGCGTAACTATGGCTACACCTTC. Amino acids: CASSHIRTGRNYGYTF.

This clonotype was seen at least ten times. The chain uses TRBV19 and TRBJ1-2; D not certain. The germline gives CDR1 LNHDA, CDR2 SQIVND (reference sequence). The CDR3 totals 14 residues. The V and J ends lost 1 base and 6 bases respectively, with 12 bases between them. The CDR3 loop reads CASSIGRKVDGYTF. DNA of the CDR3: TGTGCCAGTAGTATAGGTCGAAAGGTGGATGGCTACACCTTC.

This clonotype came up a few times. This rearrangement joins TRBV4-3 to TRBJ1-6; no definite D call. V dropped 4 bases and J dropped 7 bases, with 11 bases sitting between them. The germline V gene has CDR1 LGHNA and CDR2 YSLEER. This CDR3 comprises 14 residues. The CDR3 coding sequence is TGCGCCAGCAGCCGAAACCACGGGAATTCACCCCTCCACTTT. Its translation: CASSRNHGNSPLHF.

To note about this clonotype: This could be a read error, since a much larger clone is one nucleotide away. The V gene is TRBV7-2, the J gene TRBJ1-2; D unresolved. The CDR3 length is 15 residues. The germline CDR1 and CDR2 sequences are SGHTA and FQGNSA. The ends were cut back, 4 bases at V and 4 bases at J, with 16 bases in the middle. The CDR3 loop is CASSSRRELTYGYTF. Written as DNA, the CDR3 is TGTGCCAGCAGCTCGCGACGGGAGTTAACCTATGGCTACACCTTC. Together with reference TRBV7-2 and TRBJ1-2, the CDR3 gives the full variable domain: GAGVSQSPSNKVTEKGKDVELRCDPISGHTALYWYRQSLGQGLEFLIYFQGNSAPDKSGLPSDRFSAERTGGSVSTLTIQRTQQEDSAVYLCASSSRRELTYGYTFGSGTRLTVV.

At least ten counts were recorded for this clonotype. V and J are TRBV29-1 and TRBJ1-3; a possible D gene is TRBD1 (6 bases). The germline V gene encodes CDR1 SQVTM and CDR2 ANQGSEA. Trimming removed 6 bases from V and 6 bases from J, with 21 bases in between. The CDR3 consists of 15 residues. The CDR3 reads CSVHAVGGAKNTIYF. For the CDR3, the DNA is TGCAGCGTGCATGCAGTCGGGGGCGCGAAAAACACCATATATTTT.

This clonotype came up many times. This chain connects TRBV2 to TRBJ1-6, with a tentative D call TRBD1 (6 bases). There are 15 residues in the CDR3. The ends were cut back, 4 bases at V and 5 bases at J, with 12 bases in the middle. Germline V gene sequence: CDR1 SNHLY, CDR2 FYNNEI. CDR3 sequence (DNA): TGTGCCAGCAGTGTCAAGACAGGCCATAATTCACCCCTCCACTTT. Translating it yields CASSVKTGHNSPLHF.

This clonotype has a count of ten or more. The CDR3 here is CSASRDRGNGDQPQHF. The CDR3 region has the DNA TGCAGTGCTAGCCGGGACAGGGGGAATGGAGATCAGCCCCAGCATTTT. The chain has TRBV20-1 and TRBJ1-5, with 11 bases matching TRBD1. Germline assignment: CDR1 DFQATT and CDR2 SNEGSKA (reference sequence). The J segment lost 5 bases and the V segment lost 3 bases, leaving 9 bases of the junction unmatched. This CDR3 contains 16 residues.

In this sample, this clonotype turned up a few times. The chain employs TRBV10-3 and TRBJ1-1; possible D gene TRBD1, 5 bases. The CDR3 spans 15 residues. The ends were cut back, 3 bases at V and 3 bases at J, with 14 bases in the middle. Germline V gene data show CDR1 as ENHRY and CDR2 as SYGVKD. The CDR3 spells CAISDSRPGYTEAFF. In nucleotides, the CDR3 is TGTGCCATCAGTGATTCTCGGCCAGGGTACACTGAAGCTTTCTTT.